The rows below give T cell receptor beta chains drawn from one sample of a study of control samples from healthy donors and cancer patients. Sequencing was performed with immunoSEQ multiplex PCR; in TCRdb, only in-frame clones are kept and a portion is missing. The table has about 82,000 clones, over 90% seen once; the top ten hold 4.5% to 5.5%. Sequenced material: blood. These receptors were taken from a young woman in good health. The CDR3 runs from the conserved cysteine through the conserved F or W. The order of the fields is D gene, J gene, clone size, V gene, CDR3 DNA, CDR3 protein. A D gene is named only where the DNA matches it firmly. Only part of the rows carry a size: once, few, many, or a class if the clone is expanded.

>NA|TRBJ2-7|NA|TRBV5-1
TGCGCCAGCAGCTTGGGGAACTACGAGCAGTACTTC
CASSLGNYEQYF
>NA|TRBJ1-1|NA|TRBV28
TGTGCCAGCAGTTTAAGGAACAGTGAAGCTTTCTTT
CASSLRNSEAFF
>NA|TRBJ2-6|NA|TRBV5-4
TGTGCCAGCAGCTTGGACCGTCTCTCTGGGGCCAACGTCCTGACTTTC
CASSLDRLSGANVLTF
>TRBD1|TRBJ1-6|NA|TRBV18
TGTGCCAGCTCCCCAGGACAGGCGAGATATAATTCACCCCTCCACTTT
CASSPGQARYNSPLHF
>NA|TRBJ1-2|NA|TRBV7-8
TGTGCCAGCAGCTTAGTTACGGGACGCGGTGCAAACAACTATGGCTACACCTTC
CASSLVTGRGANNYGYTF
>NA|TRBJ2-1|NA|TRBV6-6
TGTGCCAGCAGTTACCCCGAACTAGCTGATGAGCAGTTCTTC
CASSYPELADEQFF
>NA|TRBJ1-3|NA|TRBV9
TGTGCCAGCAGCGTAGGTGAGATCTCTGGAAACACCATATATTTT
CASSVGEISGNTIYF
>TRBD1|TRBJ1-6|NA|TRBV7-9
TGTGCCAGCAGCTTAGGGGGGACAGGGGGCAATAATTCACCCCTCCACTTT
CASSLGGTGGNNSPLHF
>TRBD2|TRBJ2-3|NA|TRBV27
TGTGCCAGCAGTTCATGGACTAGCGGGACACACACAGATACGCAGTATTTT
CASSSWTSGTHTDTQYF
>NA|TRBJ1-5|NA|TRBV6-5
TGTGCCAGCAGTTACCGACGGGTCAATCAGCCCCAGCATTTT
CASSYRRVNQPQHF
>NA|TRBJ1-2|NA|TRBV28
TGTGCCAGCAGTTTAGGGACTTATAACTATGGCTACACCTTC
CASSLGTYNYGYTF
>NA|TRBJ1-1|few|TRBV4-1
TGCGCCAGCAGCGAAGGTCACGGGGATAACACTGAAGCTTTCTTT
CASSEGHGDNTEAFF
>NA|TRBJ2-7|NA|TRBV6-1
TGTGCCAGCAGTGATTACAGAGACTCCGAGCAGTACTTC
CASSDYRDSEQYF
>TRBD1|TRBJ1-6|NA|TRBV12-5
TGTGCTAGGGGTGGGGGGGGACAGGGTCGTGATTCACCCCTCCACTTT
CARGGGGQGRDSPLHF
>TRBD2|TRBJ2-3|NA|TRBV15
TGTGCCACCAGCAGCGGGGAGGGAGGGGGCACAGATACGCAGTATTTT
CATSSGEGGGTDTQYF
>TRBD1|TRBJ2-7|NA|TRBV7-9
TGTGCCAGCAGCTTAGGGCGCGGACAGGGGTTCTACGAGCAGTACTTC
CASSLGRGQGFYEQYF
>TRBD2|TRBJ2-7|NA|TRBV9
TGTGCCAGCAGCGCACTTAGCGGGGGGGTCTACGAGCAGTACTTC
CASSALSGGVYEQYF
>NA|TRBJ1-1|NA|TRBV7-9
TGTGCCAGCAGCTTGGGGGGCAGGTCGTTATTTGAAGCTTTCTTT
CASSLGGRSLFEAFF
>NA|TRBJ1-4|once|TRBV29-1
TGCAGCGCCCGGCGGGGTTCGAAGGGTGAAAAACTGTTTTTT
CSARRGSKGEKLFF
>NA|TRBJ1-6|NA|TRBV28
TGTGCCAGCAGTTTATCCGGATCACCCCTCCACTTT
CASSLSGSPLHF
>NA|TRBJ1-1|NA|TRBV7-3
TGTGCCAGCAGCTTAATGGAAGGGATGAACACTGAAGCTTTCTTT
CASSLMEGMNTEAFF
>TRBD2|TRBJ2-5|NA|TRBV3-1/TRBV3-2
TGTGCCAGCAGCCTCCGGACTAGCGGGGGGGGAGAGACCCAGTACTTC
CASSLRTSGGGETQYF
>TRBD1|TRBJ1-2|NA|TRBV12-3/TRBV12-4
TGTGCCAGCAGTTTTGGACAGGGTAATGGCTACACCTTC
CASSFGQGNGYTF
>TRBD1|TRBJ1-4|NA|TRBV5-1
TGCGCCAGCTCTGGACAGGGTCTTGAAAAACTGTTTTTT
CASSGQGLEKLFF
>NA|TRBJ1-2|NA|TRBV7-9
TGTGCCAGCAGCCCAACGGGTCTGGGTAGCAACTATGGCTACACCTTC
CASSPTGLGSNYGYTF
>NA|TRBJ1-3|NA|TRBV5-1
TGCGCCAGCAGCGCGACCAGGGGAGGCACTGGAAACACCATATATTTT
CASSATRGGTGNTIYF
>NA|TRBJ2-2|NA|TRBV2
TGTGCCAGCTCACCAAGGGGGGACACCGGGAAGCTGTTTTTT
CASSPRGDTGKLFF
>TRBD1|TRBJ1-6|NA|TRBV6-5
TGTGCCAGCAGTTACTTCGGGACAGCCAATTCACCCCTCCACTTT
CASSYFGTANSPLHF
>NA|TRBJ2-3|once|TRBV2
TGTGCCAGCAGTATCTTAGATACGCAGTATTTT
CASSILDTQYF
>TRBD1|TRBJ2-7|NA|TRBV18
TGTGCCAGCACTGGGACAGGGGCCCCCTACGAGCAGTACTTC
CASTGTGAPYEQYF
>NA|TRBJ1-1|NA|TRBV10-3
TGTGCCATCAGTGAGCATGGTGGGAACACTGAAGCTTTCTTT
CAISEHGGNTEAFF
>NA|TRBJ1-2|once|TRBV9
TGTGCCAGCAGCGTAGAGCCTGGGGGCTATGGCTACACCTTC
CASSVEPGGYGYTF
>NA|TRBJ1-4|NA|TRBV7-9
TGTGCCAGCAGCTTAGACGGGGCTCTGGCAACTAATGAAAAACTGTTTTTT
CASSLDGALATNEKLFF
>NA|TRBJ1-3|NA|TRBV21-1
TGTGCCAGCAGCTTACGAGTCCCGGGACATTCTGGAAACACCATATATTTT
CASSLRVPGHSGNTIYF
>NA|TRBJ1-3|NA|TRBV19
TGTGCCAGTAGGAGGGGAGCCTCCATCGACGGAAACACCATATATTTT
CASRRGASIDGNTIYF
>TRBD1|TRBJ2-4|NA|TRBV2
TGTGCCAGTGTTACAGGGGAGAATCAGTACTTC
CASVTGENQYF
>TRBD2|TRBJ2-1|NA|TRBV6-4
TGTGCCAGCAGTCCTACCGGGACTAGCTCCCCCAATGAGCAGTTCTTC
CASSPTGTSSPNEQFF
>NA|TRBJ1-2|few|TRBV19
TGTGCCAGTAGTTCGGGGGGTTTGGGCTACACCTTC
CASSSGGLGYTF
>TRBD1|TRBJ2-7|NA|TRBV5-1
TGCGCCAGCAGCTCGGGACAGACAGGGCAGTACTTC
CASSSGQTGQYF
>TRBD1|TRBJ2-2|NA|TRBV4-3
TGCGCCAGCCGAAGGGACAGGGACACCGGGGAGCTGTTTTTT
CASRRDRDTGELFF
>NA|TRBJ2-3|NA|TRBV5-4
TGTGCCAGCAGCCCTGGGGGCCCCATCGGCACAGATACGCAGTATTTT
CASSPGGPIGTDTQYF
>NA|TRBJ1-3|NA|TRBV6-2/TRBV6-3
TGTGCCAGCAGTTCCGGAAACACTGGAAACACCATATATTTT
CASSSGNTGNTIYF
>NA|TRBJ1-2|NA|TRBV27
TGTGCCAGCAGATTCCAAGGGGGGTTTGGTGGCTACACCTTC
CASRFQGGFGGYTF